This TCR beta chain is from a study of cytomegalovirus exposure and HLA in healthy donors. Study observations and caveats: 150 or so TCR beta chains were listed as cytomegalovirus-associated. A later analysis associated 15,000 or so TCR beta sequences with HLA alleles at a 0.05 false discovery rate.

The junction had 12 bases not matched to a gene; V was cut back by 5 bases and J by 0 bases. CDR3 size: 18 residues. Germline lookup yields CDR1 SGHRS and CDR2 YFSETQ. Details on this clone: Antigen: not known.

Although they were nominally healthy when sampled, donors likely had unrecorded immune exposures. The PCR made use of 60 Vbeta and 13 Jbeta primers. How the authors handled the data: Approximately 11 million of the about 80 million unique TCR beta chains counted in a later analysis were shared. Assay used: immunoSEQ multiplex PCR; TCRdb lists only in-frame clones, some missing. V and J calls and clone size are given by that table; D and trimming were obtained from the DNA. The repertoire holds 75,000 to 100,000 clones, with 70% to 75% as singletons. The gene calls are TRBV5-1 and TRBJ1-4; TRBD1 matches at 8 bases. This clonotype originated in a man in his forties or fifties in good health and CMV-seronegative. Specimen: PBMCs. Here the CDR3 reads CASSDGQGKLSTNEKLFF. CDR3 bases: TGCGCCAGCAGTGACGGACAGGGAAAACTTTCAACTAATGAAAAACTGTTTTTT.